These 4 T cell receptor beta chains were sequenced from one sample in a study of blood T cell repertoires in COVID-19. Clones were sequenced by immunoSEQ multiplex PCR, and TCRdb holds only the in-frame ones, with some missing. The sample holds fewer than 250,000 clones, about 82% seen once. The sequenced sample consisted of peripheral blood. The receptors here all came from a woman aged 80 or older with COVID-19, enrolled during active disease.

V gene TRBV5-1 combines with J gene TRBJ2-5; weak D call: TRBD1 (7 bases). The CDR3 is made up of 13 amino acids. Germline assignment: CDR1 SGHRS and CDR2 YFSETQ. Trimming left V 6 bases short and J 5 bases short, with 14 bases between. The DNA of the CDR3 is TGCGCCAGCATGCAGGGGGGCGATGAGACCCAGTACTTC. As protein: CASMQGGDETQYF.

The J gene is TRBJ1-3, the V gene TRBV21-1; no check of the table's D call, TRBD1, against the DNA was made. TRBV21-1 is annotated as a pseudogene. CDR3 length: 16 amino acids. CDR3 in amino acids: CASSKRQGRAGNTIYF. The CDR3 bases are TGTGCCAGCAGCAAACGACAGGGGAGAGCTGGAAACACCATATATTTT.

Concerning this clone: In the same sample, other DNA sequences code for this CDR3. The genes are TRBV19 and TRBJ1-6, with TRBD1 matching 8 bases. J gave up 7 bases and V 1 base, and 0 bases lay outside the gene matches. Germline V gives CDR1 LNHDA, CDR2 SQIVND (reference sequence). This CDR3 has 14 amino acids. The DNA for the CDR3 is TGTGCCAGTAGTATAGGACAGGGGAATTCACCCCTCCACTTT. Translating it yields CASSIGQGNSPLHF. The variable domain in full, completed from reference TRBV19 and TRBJ1-6, reads DGGITQSPKYLFRKEGQNVTLSCEQNLNHDAMYWYRQDPGQGLRLIYYSQIVNDFQKGDIAEGYSVSREKKESFPLTVTSAQKNPTAFYLCASSIGQGNSPLHFGNGTRLTVT.

This sequence joins TRBV4-2 and TRBJ1-1, with 7 bases aligning to TRBD1. The CDR3 contains 16 residues. Trimming at V came to 1 base and at J to 5 bases, leaving 10 bases not matched to a gene. Germline loops: CDR1 LGHNA, CDR2 YNFKEQ. The DNA of the CDR3 is TGTGCCAGCAGCCAAGCCGCCGGGGACAGTAATACTGAAGCTTTCTTT. Translation gives CASSQAAGDSNTEAFF.